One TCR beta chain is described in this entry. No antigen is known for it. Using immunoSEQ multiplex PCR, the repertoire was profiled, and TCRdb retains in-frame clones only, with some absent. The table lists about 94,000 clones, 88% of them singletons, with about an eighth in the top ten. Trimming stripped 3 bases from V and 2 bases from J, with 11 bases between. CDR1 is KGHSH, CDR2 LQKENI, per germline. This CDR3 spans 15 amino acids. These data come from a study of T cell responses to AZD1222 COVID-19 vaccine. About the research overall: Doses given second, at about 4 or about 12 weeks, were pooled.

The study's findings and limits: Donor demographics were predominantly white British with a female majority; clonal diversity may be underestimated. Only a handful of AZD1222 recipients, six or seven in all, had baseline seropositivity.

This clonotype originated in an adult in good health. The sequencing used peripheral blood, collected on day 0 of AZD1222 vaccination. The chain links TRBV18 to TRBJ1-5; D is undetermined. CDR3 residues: CASSPAIARNQPQHF. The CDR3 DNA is TGTGCCAGCTCACCTGCCATCGCTCGCAATCAGCCCCAGCATTTT.